This T cell receptor beta chain was recorded in a study of cytomegalovirus exposure and HLA in healthy donors. CDR1 and CDR2 from the germline V gene are SGHAT and FQNNGV. This CDR3 region has 15 residues. V was trimmed by 3 bases and J by 0 bases, leaving 12 bases between them. PCR used 60 Vbeta primers and 13 Jbeta primers. Generated by immunoSEQ multiplex PCR, the TCRdb table keeps only in-frame clones and is missing some. The sample yields about 180,000 clones, about three quarters seen once. General study results and limits: In vitro testing confirmed a few CMV-associated chains as specific for CMV antigens.

Regarding this clone: As yet, its antigen is unknown.

The TCR comes from a man aged 35-49 years in good health and CMV-seropositive. Sequencing input: PBMCs. This chain connects TRBV11-2 to TRBJ2-7, with D possibly TRBD2 on 5 matching bases. CDR3 bases: TGTGCCAGCAGCTTTTTGGTCGGGGACTCCTACGAGCAGTACTTC. This encodes CASSFLVGDSYEQYF.